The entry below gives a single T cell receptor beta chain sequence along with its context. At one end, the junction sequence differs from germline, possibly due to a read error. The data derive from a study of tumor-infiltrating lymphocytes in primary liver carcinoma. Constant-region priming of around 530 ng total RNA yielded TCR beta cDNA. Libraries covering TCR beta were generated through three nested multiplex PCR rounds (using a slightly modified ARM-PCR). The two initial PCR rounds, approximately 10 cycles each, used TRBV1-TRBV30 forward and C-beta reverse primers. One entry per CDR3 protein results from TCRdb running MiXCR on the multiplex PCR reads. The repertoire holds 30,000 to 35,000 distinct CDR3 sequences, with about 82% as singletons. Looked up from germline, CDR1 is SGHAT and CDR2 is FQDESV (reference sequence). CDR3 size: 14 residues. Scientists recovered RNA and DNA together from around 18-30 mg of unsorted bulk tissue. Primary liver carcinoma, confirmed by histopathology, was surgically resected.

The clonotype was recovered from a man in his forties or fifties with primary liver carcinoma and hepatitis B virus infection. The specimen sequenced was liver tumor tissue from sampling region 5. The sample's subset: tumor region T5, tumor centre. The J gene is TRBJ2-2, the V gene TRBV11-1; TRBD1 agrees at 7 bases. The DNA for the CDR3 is TGTGCCAGCAGCTTTACAGGGGTTATCGGGGAGCTGATCTTT. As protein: CASSFTGVIGELIF.